The clone carrying this T cell receptor (beta chain) was counted between two and nine times. Its specificity is unknown. The data were taken from a study of regulatory T cells in long-lasting Graves disease. Both iRepertoire HTBI primers and Arm-PCR of CDR3 regions were used to build the TCR beta libraries. TCRdb passed the multiplex PCR reads through MiXCR, listing each CDR3 protein once. The table records approximately 440,000 distinct CDR3 sequences, 23% of them present only once. This sample's time point: persistent/refractory GD, antithyroid drugs over 5 years with positive TRAb. The TCR library used RNA extracted from PBMCs. American Thyroid Association guidelines served as the basis for diagnosing Graves' disease. The ends were cut back, 0 bases at V and 10 bases at J, with 6 bases in the middle. In germline, CDR1 is MNHEY, CDR2 SVGAGI. The CDR3 runs 11 residues. Study-wide points: New patients shared 966 public clonotypes, fewer than the approximately 2,500 shared by persistent patients.

The TCR sequence derives from a female donor with Graves disease. The sample was peripheral blood mononuclear cells (PBMCs), taken when the disease was refractory, from a patient treated with antithyroid drugs. This chain connects TRBV6-5 to TRBJ1-1; D is uncertain. In DNA, the CDR3 is TGTGCCAGCAGTTACTCGAAGGTAGCTTTCTTT. Translating it yields CASSYSKVAFF.